The 20 T cell receptor beta chains below all came from one sample that was sequenced in a study of CD8 T cells in Susac syndrome. Reverse transcription used roughly 0.45 to 1 ug RNA and random hexamers. TCRdb analysed the immunoSEQ multiplex PCR reads with MiXCR anew, one entry per CDR3 protein. The sample consists of around 100,000 distinct CDR3 sequences, about 95% of them appearing once. Specimen: CD8+ T cells from PBMCs. The receptors come from a human donor with Susac syndrome.

This chain's CDR3 is CSVEDRGGSGGANVLTF. The DNA of the CDR3 is TGCAGCGTTGAAGATCGGGGAGGGTCTGGTGGGGCCAACGTCCTGACTTTC. V and J are TRBV29-1 and TRBJ2-6; 7 bases match TRBD2. With V trimmed by 0 bases and J by 3 bases, 8 bases remained unmatched. Germline V gives CDR1 SQVTM, CDR2 ANQGSEA. CDR3 length: 17 amino acids.

The rearrangement links TRBV9 to TRBJ2-3; D is possibly TRBD2 (6 bases). This CDR3 has 14 amino acids. V gave up 2 bases and J gave up 4 bases, with 11 bases separating them. The germline gives CDR1 SGDLS, CDR2 YYNGEE. In DNA, the CDR3 is TGTGCCAGCAGCGTTGGCGGGACTCCAGATACGCAGTATTTT. Protein product: CASSVGGTPDTQYF.

The chain combines TRBV6-5 with TRBJ1-4; 9 bases map to TRBD1. The V gene end was trimmed by 6 bases and the J gene end by 9 bases; junction bases not matched to a gene: 8. CDR3 length equals 14 residues. Germline assignment: CDR1 MNHEY and CDR2 SVGAGI. The DNA of the CDR3 is TGTGCCAGCAGACAGGGGGCGCTTGGGAAAAAACTGTTTTTT. It yields the protein CASRQGALGKKLFF.

The chain is built from TRBV14 and TRBJ2-7; unclear D gene. The ends were cut back, 3 bases at V and 3 bases at J, with 3 bases in the middle. This CDR3 is 11 amino acids long. Germline V gene sequence: CDR1 SGHDN, CDR2 FVKESK. The CDR3: CASSHGYEQYF. Here the CDR3 DNA reads TGTGCCAGCAGCCATGGCTACGAGCAGTACTTC. Full variable domain (missing parts from reference TRBV14 and TRBJ2-7): EAGVTQFPSHSVIEKGQTVTLRCDPISGHDNLYWYRRVMGKEIKFLLHFVKESKQDESGMPNNRFLAERTGGTYSTLKVQPAELEDSGVYFCASSHGYEQYFGPGTRLTVT.

The chain combines TRBV11-1 with TRBJ1-3, with D tentatively TRBD1 (6 bases). Trimming shortened V by 5 bases and J by 0 bases, and 17 bases separated the two germline ends. Per the germline V gene, CDR1 is SGHAT and CDR2 is FQDESV (reference sequence). The CDR3 has 17 residues. Written as DNA, the CDR3 is TGTGCCAGCAGCCGAACGTGGACAGACACCTCTGGAAACACCATATATTTT. It yields the protein CASSRTWTDTSGNTIYF. The whole variable domain, remainder taken from reference TRBV11-1 and TRBJ1-3, is EAEVAQSPRYKITEKSQAVAFWCDPISGHATLYWYRQILGQGPELLVQFQDESVVDDSQLPKDRFSAERLKGVDSTLKIQPAELGDSAMYLCASSRTWTDTSGNTIYFGEGSWLTVV.

The CDR3: CASTPGTGSSYEQYF. CDR3 in DNA: TGTGCCAGTACCCCAGGAACAGGGAGCTCCTACGAGCAGTACTTC. The J gene is TRBJ2-7, the V gene TRBV19; D may be TRBD1 (6 bases). The V end was cut by 7 bases, the J end by 0 bases, with 16 bases between. Germline CDR1 and CDR2: LNHDA and SQIVND (reference sequence). This CDR3 comprises 15 residues.

The V call is TRBV5-1, the J call TRBJ2-2; tentative D call: TRBD2 (6 bases). The CDR3 covers 14 residues. Germline V CDR1 and CDR2: SGHRS, YFSETQ. V was pared by 4 bases and J by 6 bases, with 13 bases between. The CDR3 reads CASSPEGEAGELFF. The CDR3 DNA reads TGCGCCAGCAGCCCGGAAGGGGAGGCCGGGGAGCTGTTTTTT.

The rearrangement links TRBV2 to TRBJ1-4; D is unclear. V was pared by 3 bases and J by 11 bases, with 10 bases between. Germline CDR1 is SNHLY and CDR2 is FYNNEI. This CDR3 is built from 12 residues. The CDR3 DNA reads as TGTGCCAGCAGTGATCAGACCCTCAAACTGTTTTTT. This encodes CASSDQTLKLFF.

The chain is built from TRBV20-1 and TRBJ1-1; TRBD1 matches 7 bases. CDR3 length: 11 amino acids. Germline V gene sequence: CDR1 DFQATT, CDR2 SNEGSKA (reference sequence). V was clipped by 6 bases and J by 7 bases; unmatched bases: 5. CDR3 in amino acids: CSAVGQLEAFF. CDR3 coding DNA: TGCAGTGCAGTGGGACAGCTTGAAGCTTTCTTT.

The chain uses TRBV29-1 and TRBJ1-1, with D maybe TRBD1 (6 bases). Trimming shortened V by 5 bases and J by 5 bases, and 15 bases separated the two germline ends. Germline V lookup: CDR1 SQVTM, CDR2 ANQGSEA. CDR3 length equals 13 residues. The CDR3 protein is CSVSGQSGTEAFF. The DNA of the CDR3 is TGCAGCGTTTCCGGACAGTCCGGAACTGAAGCTTTCTTT.

V and J are TRBV20-1 and TRBJ2-7; D is possibly TRBD2 (6 bases). From germline, CDR1 is DFQATT and CDR2 SNEGSKA (reference sequence). This CDR3 region has 14 residues. Trimming shortened V by 6 bases and J by 4 bases, and 19 bases separated the two germline ends. The CDR3 coding sequence is TGCAGTGCGCAAAAATCTACTAGCCGATACGAGCAGTACTTC. Encoded protein: CSAQKSTSRYEQYF.

The rearrangement links TRBV6-6 to TRBJ2-7; 7 bases align to TRBD1. The CDR3 is made up of 12 amino acids. V lost 6 bases and J lost 5; bases outside the gene matches: 4. CDR1 and CDR2 (germline): MNHNY, SVGAGI (reference sequence). The CDR3 sequence: CASRLTGDEQYF. CDR3 DNA sequence: TGTGCCAGCAGGCTAACAGGGGACGAGCAGTACTTC.

This clonotype appeared a single time. V usage is TRBV4-1 and J usage is TRBJ2-2, with D unclear. Germline CDR1 MGHRA, CDR2 YSYEKL. The CDR3 has 13 residues. Trimming stripped 1 base from V and 7 bases from J, with 7 bases between. The CDR3 spells CASSQGGGGELFF. DNA of the CDR3: TGCGCCAGCAGCCAAGGTGGTGGCGGGGAGCTGTTTTTT.

The rearrangement links TRBV6-5 to TRBJ2-5; weak D call: TRBD2 (6 bases). V dropped 6 bases and J dropped 5 bases, with 16 bases sitting between them. This CDR3 has 14 amino acids. CDR1 is MNHEY, CDR2 SVGAGI, per germline. The CDR3 loop is CASSLGSPGETQYF. The CDR3 DNA sequence: TGTGCCAGCAGCCTCGGGAGCCCCGGGGAGACCCAGTACTTC.

The chain carries TRBV4-1 and TRBJ2-2, with D uncertain. This CDR3 comprises 14 residues. Trimming stripped 0 bases from V and 2 bases from J, with 4 bases between. Germline CDR1 MGHRA, CDR2 YSYEKL. The chain's CDR3 is CASSQERNTGELFF. CDR3 bases: TGCGCCAGCAGCCAAGAGCGCAACACCGGGGAGCTGTTTTTT.

The chain joins TRBV20-1 to TRBJ2-5; a weak D match, TRBD2 (6 bases). The CDR3 is 13 residues long. The germline CDR1 and CDR2 sequences are DFQATT and SNEGSKA (reference sequence). Trimming took 6 bases from V and 9 from J, leaving 20 bases between them. DNA for the CDR3: TGCAGTGCCCGAATGGGACCTCGGGGGTCCCAGTACTTC. This gives the protein CSARMGPRGSQYF.

J is TRBJ1-1 and V is TRBV3-1; no definite D call. The germline CDR1 and CDR2 sequences are LGHDT and YNNKEL (reference sequence). CDR3 length equals 13 residues. With 1 base removed from V and 3 bases from J, the gap between germline ends came to 6 bases. CDR3 loop: CASSQVRDTEAFF. The CDR3 bases are TGTGCCAGCAGCCAAGTGCGGGACACTGAAGCTTTCTTT.

This chain links TRBV20-1 with TRBJ2-2; a weak D match, TRBD2 (5 bases). CDR1 is DFQATT, CDR2 SNEGSKA, per germline (reference sequence). Between the trimmed V and J ends, which lost 5 bases and 0 bases, there was a span of 16 bases. The CDR3 contains 16 residues. The CDR3 is CSAPPLDWTNTGELFF. The CDR3 coding sequence is TGCAGTGCTCCTCCTTTGGACTGGACGAACACCGGGGAGCTGTTTTTT.

The CDR3 is CASSSLLGEFF. The CDR3 nucleotides are TGCGCCAGCAGCTCGCTGCTTGGGGAGTTCTTC. The rearrangement uses TRBV5-1 and TRBJ2-1; D is ambiguous. This CDR3 region has 11 residues. Trimming took off 3 bases at V and 14 bases at J, with 12 bases between the two ends. Germline assignment: CDR1 SGHRS and CDR2 YFSETQ.

This sequence joins TRBV28 and TRBJ2-5, with 7 bases matching TRBD2. The V segment lost 4 bases and the J segment 9 bases; nucleotides outside the gene matches: 8. This CDR3 comprises 13 residues. CDR1 is MDHEN, CDR2 SYDVKM, per germline. CDR3 residues: CASSSRDYFSQYF. The CDR3 DNA reads as TGTGCCAGCAGTTCCCGGGACTACTTTTCCCAGTACTTC.